The 7 T cell receptor beta chains below come from one sample, sequenced in a study of blood T cell repertoires in COVID-19. The table came from immunoSEQ multiplex PCR; TCRdb's copy has only in-frame clones and leaves some out. The sample carries 200,000 to 300,000 clones, roughly 91% recorded once. Sequencing used peripheral blood. These TCRs come from a man aged 25-45 years with COVID-19, enrolled during active disease.

J is TRBJ2-1 and V is TRBV30; 10 bases are a match to TRBD1. V dropped 3 bases and J dropped 8; count of bases not matched to a gene: 7. The germline V gene has CDR1 GTSNPN and CDR2 SVGIG (reference sequence). The CDR3 contains 14 residues. CDR3 DNA: TGTGCCTGGAGGCTCCGGGACAGGGGATATGAGCAGTTCTTC. Translating gives CAWRLRDRGYEQFF.

The CDR3 region is CSVRGGETNEKLFF. CDR3 DNA sequence: TGCAGCGTCAGGGGCGGAGAAACTAATGAAAAACTGTTTTTT. The chain has TRBV29-1 and TRBJ1-4; D perhaps matches TRBD1 (6 bases). CDR1 SQVTM and CDR2 ANQGSEA come from the germline V gene. This CDR3 spans 14 amino acids. V dropped 6 bases and J dropped 1 base, with 12 bases sitting between them.

The V call is TRBV9, the J call TRBJ2-6; perhaps TRBD1 as D (5 bases). Germline CDR1 reads SGDLS; CDR2 reads YYNGEE. With 0 bases removed from V and 0 bases from J, the gap between germline ends came to 16 bases. The length of the CDR3 is 19 residues. CDR3 DNA: TGTGCCAGCAGCGTAGAAGTTGTAGGGGTAACCTCTGGGGCCAACGTCCTGACTTTC. Translating it yields CASSVEVVGVTSGANVLTF.

The chain recombines TRBV5-1 with TRBJ1-6; TRBD1 is a possible D gene (5 bases). The CDR3 covers 17 residues. Trimming left V 4 bases short and J 1 base short, with 15 bases between. The germline gives CDR1 SGHRS, CDR2 YFSETQ. CDR3 DNA sequence: TGCGCCAGCAGCAGTCAGGGATGGTCGTCCTATAATTCACCCCTCCACTTT. It codes for CASSSQGWSSYNSPLHF.

V and J are TRBV10-3 and TRBJ2-7, with TRBD1 identical over 12 bases. The CDR3 is made up of 14 amino acids. Trimming took 5 bases from V and 6 from J; bases not matched to a gene: 5. The germline gives CDR1 ENHRY, CDR2 SYGVKD. CDR3 sequence: CAISQGQGAGEQYF. The CDR3 DNA follows: TGTGCCATCAGTCAGGGACAGGGGGCTGGCGAGCAGTACTTC.

This sequence joins TRBV12-5 and TRBJ1-4; TRBD1 is a possible D gene (5 bases). Germline CDR1 reads LGHNT; CDR2 reads FRNRAP. This CDR3 contains 14 residues. V was trimmed by 6 bases and J by 8 bases, leaving 16 bases between them. The CDR3 is CASGPGTEEEKLFF. As DNA, the CDR3 is TGTGCTAGTGGCCCCGGGACTGAGGAGGAAAAACTGTTTTTT.

The V and J genes are TRBV27 and TRBJ2-1; D might be TRBD1 (5 bases). This CDR3 comprises 16 residues. Germline V CDR1 and CDR2: MNHEY, SMNVEV (reference sequence). The germline V and J ends were trimmed by 3 bases and 7 bases, with 19 bases remaining between them. The CDR3 loop reads CASSLVQGRVPNEQFF. The CDR3 DNA reads TGTGCCAGCAGTTTGGTCCAGGGCAGGGTCCCAAATGAGCAGTTCTTC.